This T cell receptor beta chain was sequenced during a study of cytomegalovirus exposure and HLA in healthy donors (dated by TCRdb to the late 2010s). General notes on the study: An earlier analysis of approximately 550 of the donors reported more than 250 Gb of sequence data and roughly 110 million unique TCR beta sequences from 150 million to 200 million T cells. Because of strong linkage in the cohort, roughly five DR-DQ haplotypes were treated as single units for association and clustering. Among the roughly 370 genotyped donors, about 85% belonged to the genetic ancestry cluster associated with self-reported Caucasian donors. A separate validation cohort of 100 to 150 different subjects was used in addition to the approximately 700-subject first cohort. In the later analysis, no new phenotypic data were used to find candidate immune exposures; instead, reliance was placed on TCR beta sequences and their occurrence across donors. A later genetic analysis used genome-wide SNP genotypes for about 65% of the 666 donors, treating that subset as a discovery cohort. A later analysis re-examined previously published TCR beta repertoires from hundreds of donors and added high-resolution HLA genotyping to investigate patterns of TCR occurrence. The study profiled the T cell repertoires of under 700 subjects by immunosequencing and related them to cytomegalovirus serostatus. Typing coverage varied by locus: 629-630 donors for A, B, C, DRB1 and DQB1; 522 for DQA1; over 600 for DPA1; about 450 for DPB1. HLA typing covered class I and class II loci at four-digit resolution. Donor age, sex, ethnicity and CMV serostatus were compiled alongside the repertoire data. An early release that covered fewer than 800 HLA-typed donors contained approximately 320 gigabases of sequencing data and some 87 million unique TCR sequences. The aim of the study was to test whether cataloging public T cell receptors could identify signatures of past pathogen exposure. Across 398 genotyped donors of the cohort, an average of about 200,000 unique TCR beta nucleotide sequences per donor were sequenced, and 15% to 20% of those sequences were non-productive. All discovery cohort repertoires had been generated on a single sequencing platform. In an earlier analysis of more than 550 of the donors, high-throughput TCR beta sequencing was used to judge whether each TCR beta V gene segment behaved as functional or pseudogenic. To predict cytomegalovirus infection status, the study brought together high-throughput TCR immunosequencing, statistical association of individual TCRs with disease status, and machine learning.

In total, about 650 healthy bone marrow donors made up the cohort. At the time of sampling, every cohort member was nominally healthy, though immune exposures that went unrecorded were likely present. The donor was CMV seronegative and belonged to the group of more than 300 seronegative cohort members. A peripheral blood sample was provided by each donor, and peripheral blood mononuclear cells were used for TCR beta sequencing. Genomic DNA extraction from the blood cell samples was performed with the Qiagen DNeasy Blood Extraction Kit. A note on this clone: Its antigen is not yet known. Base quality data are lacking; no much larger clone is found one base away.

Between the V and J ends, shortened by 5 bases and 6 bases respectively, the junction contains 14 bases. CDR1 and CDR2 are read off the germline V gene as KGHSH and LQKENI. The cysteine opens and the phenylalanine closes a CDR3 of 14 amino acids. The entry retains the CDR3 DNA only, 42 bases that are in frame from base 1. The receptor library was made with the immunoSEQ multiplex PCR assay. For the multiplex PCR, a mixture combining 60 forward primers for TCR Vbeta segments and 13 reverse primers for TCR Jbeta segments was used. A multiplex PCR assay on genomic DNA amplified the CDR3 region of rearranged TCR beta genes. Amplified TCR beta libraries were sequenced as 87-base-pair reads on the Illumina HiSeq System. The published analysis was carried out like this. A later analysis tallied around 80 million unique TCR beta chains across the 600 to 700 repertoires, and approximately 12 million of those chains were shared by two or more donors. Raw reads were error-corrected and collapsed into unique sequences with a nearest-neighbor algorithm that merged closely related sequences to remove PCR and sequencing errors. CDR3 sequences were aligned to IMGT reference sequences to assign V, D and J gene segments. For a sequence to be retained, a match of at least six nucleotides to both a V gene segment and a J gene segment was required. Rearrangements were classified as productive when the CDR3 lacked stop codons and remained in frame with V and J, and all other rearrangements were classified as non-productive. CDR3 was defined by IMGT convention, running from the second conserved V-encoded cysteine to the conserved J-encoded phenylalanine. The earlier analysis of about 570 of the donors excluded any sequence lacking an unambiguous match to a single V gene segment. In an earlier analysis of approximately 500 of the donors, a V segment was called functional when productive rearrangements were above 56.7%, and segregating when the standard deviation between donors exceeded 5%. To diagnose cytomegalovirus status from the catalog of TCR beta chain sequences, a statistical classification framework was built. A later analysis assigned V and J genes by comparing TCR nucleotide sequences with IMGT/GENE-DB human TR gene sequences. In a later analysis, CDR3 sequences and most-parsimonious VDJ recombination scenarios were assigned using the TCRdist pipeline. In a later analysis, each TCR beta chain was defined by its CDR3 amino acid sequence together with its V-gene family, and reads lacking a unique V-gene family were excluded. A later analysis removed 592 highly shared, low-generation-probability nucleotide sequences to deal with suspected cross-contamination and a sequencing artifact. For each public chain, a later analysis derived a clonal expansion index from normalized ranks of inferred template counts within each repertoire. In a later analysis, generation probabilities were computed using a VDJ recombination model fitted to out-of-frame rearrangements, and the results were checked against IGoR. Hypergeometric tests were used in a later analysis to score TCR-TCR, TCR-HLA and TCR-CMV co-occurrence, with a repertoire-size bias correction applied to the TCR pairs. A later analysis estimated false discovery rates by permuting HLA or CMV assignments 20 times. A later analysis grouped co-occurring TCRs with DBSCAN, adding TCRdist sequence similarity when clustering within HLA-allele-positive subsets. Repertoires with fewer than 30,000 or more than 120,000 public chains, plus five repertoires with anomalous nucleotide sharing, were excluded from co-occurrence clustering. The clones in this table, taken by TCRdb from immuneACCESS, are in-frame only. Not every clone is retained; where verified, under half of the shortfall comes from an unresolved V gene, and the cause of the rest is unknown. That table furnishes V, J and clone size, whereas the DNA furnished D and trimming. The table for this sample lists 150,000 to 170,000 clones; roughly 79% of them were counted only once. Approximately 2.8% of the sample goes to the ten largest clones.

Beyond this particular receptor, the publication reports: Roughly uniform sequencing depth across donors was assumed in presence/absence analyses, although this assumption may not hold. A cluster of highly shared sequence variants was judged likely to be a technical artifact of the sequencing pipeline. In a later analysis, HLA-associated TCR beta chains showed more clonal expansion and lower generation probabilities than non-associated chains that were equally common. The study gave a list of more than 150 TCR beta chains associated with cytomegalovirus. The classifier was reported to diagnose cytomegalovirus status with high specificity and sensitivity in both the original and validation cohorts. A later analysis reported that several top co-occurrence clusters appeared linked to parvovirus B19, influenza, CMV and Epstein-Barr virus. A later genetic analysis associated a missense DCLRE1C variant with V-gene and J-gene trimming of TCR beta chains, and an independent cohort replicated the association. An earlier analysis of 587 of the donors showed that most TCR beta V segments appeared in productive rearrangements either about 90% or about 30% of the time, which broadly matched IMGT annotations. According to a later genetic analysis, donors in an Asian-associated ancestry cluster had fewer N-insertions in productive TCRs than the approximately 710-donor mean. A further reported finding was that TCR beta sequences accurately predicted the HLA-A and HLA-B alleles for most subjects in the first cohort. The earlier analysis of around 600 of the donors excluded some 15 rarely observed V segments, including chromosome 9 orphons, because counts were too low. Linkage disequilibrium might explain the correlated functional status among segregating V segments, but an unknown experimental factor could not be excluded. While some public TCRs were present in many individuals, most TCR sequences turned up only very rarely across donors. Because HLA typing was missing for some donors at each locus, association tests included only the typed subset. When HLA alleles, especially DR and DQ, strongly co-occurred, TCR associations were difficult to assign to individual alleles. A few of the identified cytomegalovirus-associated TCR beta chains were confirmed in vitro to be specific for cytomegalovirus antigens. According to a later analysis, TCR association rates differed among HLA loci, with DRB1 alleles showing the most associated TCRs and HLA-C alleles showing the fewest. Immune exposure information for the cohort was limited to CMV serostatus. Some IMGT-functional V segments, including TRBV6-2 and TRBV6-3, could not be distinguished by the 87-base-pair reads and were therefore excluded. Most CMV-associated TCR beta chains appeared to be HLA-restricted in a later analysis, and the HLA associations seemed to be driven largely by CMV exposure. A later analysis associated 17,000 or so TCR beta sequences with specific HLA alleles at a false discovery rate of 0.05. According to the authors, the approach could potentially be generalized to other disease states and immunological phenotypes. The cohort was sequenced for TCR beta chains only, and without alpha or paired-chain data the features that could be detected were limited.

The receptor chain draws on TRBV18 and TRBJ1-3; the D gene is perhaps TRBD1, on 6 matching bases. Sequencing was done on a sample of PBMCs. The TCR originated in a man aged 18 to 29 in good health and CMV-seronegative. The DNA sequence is TGTGCCAGCTCAAACAGGGACCGCCAAAACACCATATATTTT. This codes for CASSNRDRQNTIYF.